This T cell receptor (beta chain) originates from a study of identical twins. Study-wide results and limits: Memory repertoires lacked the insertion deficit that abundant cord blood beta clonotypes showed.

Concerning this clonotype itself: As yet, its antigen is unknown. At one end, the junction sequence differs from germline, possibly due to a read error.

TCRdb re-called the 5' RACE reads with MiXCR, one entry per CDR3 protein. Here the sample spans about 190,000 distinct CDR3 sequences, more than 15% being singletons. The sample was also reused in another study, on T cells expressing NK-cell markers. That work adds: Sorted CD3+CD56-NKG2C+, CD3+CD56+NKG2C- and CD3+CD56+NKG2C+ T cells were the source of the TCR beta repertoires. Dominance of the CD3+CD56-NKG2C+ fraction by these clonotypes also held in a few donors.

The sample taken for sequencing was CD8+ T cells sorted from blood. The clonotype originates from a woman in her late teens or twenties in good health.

This chain's CDR3 is CASSLDYGWGF. CDR3 coding DNA: TGTGCCAGCAGCTTGGATTACGGTTGGGGCTTT. This chain joins TRBV7-9 and TRBJ1-1; D remains unclear. The CDR3 length is 11 residues. Germline V gene data show CDR1 as SEHNR and CDR2 as FQNEAQ (reference sequence).